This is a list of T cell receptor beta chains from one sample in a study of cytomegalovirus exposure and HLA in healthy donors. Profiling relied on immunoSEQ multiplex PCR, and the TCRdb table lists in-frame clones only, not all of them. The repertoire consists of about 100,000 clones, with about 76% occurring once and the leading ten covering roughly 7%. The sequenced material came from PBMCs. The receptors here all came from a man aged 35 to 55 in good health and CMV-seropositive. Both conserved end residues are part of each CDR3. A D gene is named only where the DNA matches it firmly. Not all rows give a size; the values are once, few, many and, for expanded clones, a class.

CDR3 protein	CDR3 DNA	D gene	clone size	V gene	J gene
CASRGAGVSYNEQFF	TGTGCCAGCAGGGGAGCGGGAGTCTCCTACAATGAGCAGTTCTTC	TRBD2	NA	TRBV7-9	TRBJ2-1
CASSVATSGAGEQFF	TGTGCCAGCAGCGTAGCCACTAGCGGGGCGGGGGAGCAGTTCTTC	TRBD2	NA	TRBV9	TRBJ2-1
CASSDKTGTKGRNEQFF	TGCGCCAGCAGTGATAAAACCGGGACTAAAGGACGCAATGAGCAGTTCTTC	TRBD2	NA	TRBV10-1	TRBJ2-1
CAISDDGQGYNSPLHF	TGTGCCATCAGTGACGATGGACAGGGCTATAATTCACCCCTCCACTTT	TRBD1	NA	TRBV10-3	TRBJ1-6
CSARDETRQYF	TGCAGTGCTAGAGATGAAACCAGACAGTACTTC	NA	NA	TRBV20-1	TRBJ2-5
CASSEVGAGNEKLFF	TGTGCCAGCAGTGAGGTGGGAGCTGGTAATGAAAAACTGTTTTTT	NA	NA	TRBV6-1	TRBJ1-4
CASSQGLAGRYNEQFF	TGTGCCAGCAGTCAGGGACTAGCGGGGAGATACAATGAGCAGTTCTTC	TRBD2	once	TRBV6-6	TRBJ2-1
CASRPGGILSYVYGYTF	TGTGCCAGCAGGCCAGGGGGCATCTTAAGCTACGTGTATGGCTACACCTTC	TRBD1	NA	TRBV28	TRBJ1-2
CASSTSGIVREKLFF	TGTGCCAGCAGTACCTCAGGGATTGTACGGGAAAAACTGTTTTTT	NA	NA	TRBV28	TRBJ1-4
CASSPQGRDQPQHF	TGTGCCAGCTCACCACAGGGCAGGGATCAGCCCCAGCATTTT	NA	NA	TRBV18	TRBJ1-5
CASSEGQGGETQYF	TGTGCCAGCAGCGAGGGACAGGGGGGAGAGACCCAGTACTTC	TRBD1	NA	TRBV7-9	TRBJ2-5
CASSEVDRYTEAFF	TGTGCCAGCAGTGAAGTGGACAGATACACTGAAGCTTTCTTT	NA	NA	TRBV6-1	TRBJ1-1
CASSQEGRQYF	TGTGCCAGCAGCCAAGAGGGTAGGCAGTACTTC	NA	NA	TRBV11-2	TRBJ2-7
CASSLSSGTATYEQYF	TGTGCCAGCAGTTTATCCTCCGGGACAGCTACCTACGAGCAGTACTTC	TRBD1	NA	TRBV27	TRBJ2-7
CASSDDTRTAYEQYF	TGCGCCAGCAGTGACGACACTAGAACCGCCTACGAGCAGTACTTC	NA	NA	TRBV10-2	TRBJ2-7
CASGPDRASYNEQFF	TGTGCTAGTGGACCGGACAGGGCATCCTACAATGAGCAGTTCTTC	TRBD1	NA	TRBV12-5	TRBJ2-1
CASSDRTGSYEQYF	TGTGCCAGCAGCGACCGGACAGGGTCCTACGAGCAGTACTTC	TRBD1	once	TRBV7-2	TRBJ2-7
CASSPRAGRNNEQFF	TGCGCCAGCAGCCCTCGAGCGGGACGAAACAATGAGCAGTTCTTC	TRBD2	NA	TRBV10-1	TRBJ2-1
CASSPGTGNNEQFF	TGTGCCAGCAGCCCCGGGACAGGTAATAATGAGCAGTTCTTC	TRBD1	once	TRBV7-2	TRBJ2-1
CASSDRVEKLFF	TGTGCCAGCAGCGACAGGGTTGAAAAACTGTTTTTT	TRBD1	NA	TRBV7-9	TRBJ1-4